One and the same sample provided the 14 T cell receptor beta chains below, sequenced in a study of response to subunit inactivated influenza vaccine. TCRdb re-called the RT-PCR reads with MiXCR, one entry per CDR3 protein. This table holds some 520,000 distinct CDR3 sequences, about 17% found once. Here the sequenced sample was CD4+ T cells sorted from PBMCs, taken roughly 24 months after vaccination. Every receptor here comes from a man aged 50-75 years who received an inactivated influenza vaccine.

This rearrangement joins TRBV5-8 to TRBJ2-1; TRBD2 is a possible D gene (6 bases). Germline CDR1 is SGHTS and CDR2 is YDEGEE. The CDR3 is 16 residues long. V was pared by 4 bases and J by 2 bases, with 16 bases between. As DNA, the CDR3 is TGTGCCAGCAGCGCCGGGATTAGCGGTCCCTACAATGAGCAGTTCTTC. It translates to CASSAGISGPYNEQFF.

This clonotype came up a few times. CDR3 protein: CSVAFGGGYEQYF. Written as DNA, the CDR3 is TGCAGCGTTGCTTTCGGGGGTGGCTACGAGCAGTACTTC. V usage is TRBV29-1 and J usage is TRBJ2-7; D perhaps matches TRBD2 (6 bases). The CDR3 extends over 13 amino acids. V dropped 4 bases and J dropped 3 bases, with 13 bases sitting between them. Germline V gives CDR1 SQVTM, CDR2 ANQGSEA.

Ten or more counts support this clonotype. The chain employs TRBV12-3 or TRBV12-4 and TRBJ1-4; no clear D gene. The CDR3 has 13 amino acids. V dropped 5 bases and J dropped 8 bases, with 12 bases sitting between them. CDR3 residues: CASSPKAGEKLFF. In DNA, the CDR3 is TGTGCCAGCAGTCCAAAGGCGGGAGAAAAACTGTTTTTT.

This chain links TRBV28 with TRBJ2-5; the D is unclear. Germline-derived CDR1 and CDR2 are MDHEN and SYDVKM. The CDR3 consists of 13 residues. V was trimmed by 5 bases and J by 5 bases, leaving 12 bases between them. Here the CDR3 DNA reads TGTGCCAGCAGTATTGCCTCGGCCGAGACCCAGTACTTC. It specifies CASSIASAETQYF.

This clonotype occurred a few times. V usage is TRBV7-8 and J usage is TRBJ1-2, with TRBD1 matching over 8 bases. V shed 5 bases and J 4 bases; nucleotides not matched to a gene: 9. This CDR3 region has 15 residues. CDR1 is SGHVS and CDR2 is FQNEAQ in the germline V gene. Here the CDR3 reads CASSPRTGSVYGYTF. The DNA for the CDR3 is TGTGCCAGCAGCCCTCGGACAGGGAGTGTCTATGGCTACACCTTC.

This sequence joins TRBV7-9 and TRBJ2-2, with 8 bases identical to TRBD2. There are 14 residues in the CDR3. Germline V gene lookup returns CDR1 SEHNR and CDR2 FQNEAQ (reference sequence). V lost 5 bases and J lost 11; bases outside the gene matches: 10. This CDR3 is CASSAVTGTRELFF. CDR3 nucleotide sequence: TGTGCCAGCAGCGCAGTTACCGGGACTAGAGAGCTGTTTTTT.

This clonotype was counted a few times. The rearrangement uses TRBV28 and TRBJ2-7; D possibly corresponds to TRBD1 (5 bases). CDR3 length equals 14 residues. CDR1 and CDR2 (germline): MDHEN, SYDVKM. V dropped 6 bases and J dropped 5 bases, with 17 bases sitting between them. The CDR3 nucleotides are TGTGCCAGCAGCTCCCAAAGGGGTACGAACGAGCAGTACTTC. Its protein product is CASSSQRGTNEQYF.

This clonotype was seen more than once but under ten times. V is TRBV4-3 and J is TRBJ2-2, with 7 nucleotides matching TRBD1. The V gene end was trimmed by 0 bases and the J gene end by 5 bases; junction bases not matched to a gene: 3. CDR3 length: 15 amino acids. Germline V gene lookup returns CDR1 LGHNA and CDR2 YSLEER. CDR3 sequence: CASSQDSRGTGELFF. The CDR3 DNA sequence: TGCGCCAGCAGCCAAGATTCCAGGGGGACCGGGGAGCTGTTTTTT.

V and J are TRBV20-1 and TRBJ1-4; 7 bases fit TRBD1. Germline CDR1 and CDR2: DFQATT and SNEGSKA (reference sequence). With V trimmed by 3 bases and J by 7 bases, 8 bases remained unmatched. The CDR3 has 14 amino acids. Written as DNA, the CDR3 is TGCAGTGCTAGGAAGACAGGGATGAGTGAAAAACTGTTTTTT. Residues: CSARKTGMSEKLFF.

The chain joins TRBV28 to TRBJ1-4; 10 positions agree with TRBD1. This CDR3 has 15 amino acids. V lost 5 bases, J lost 5 bases, and 5 bases stayed unmatched. Germline CDR1 is MDHEN and CDR2 is SYDVKM. CDR3 bases: TGTGCCAGCAGTGCCGACAGGGGGCGGAATGAAAAACTGTTTTTT. It encodes CASSADRGRNEKLFF.

This clonotype showed up just a few times. The chain has TRBV29-1 and TRBJ1-1; 9 positions agree with TRBD1. The CDR3 totals 13 residues. V trimming: 5 bases; J trimming: 2 bases; junction bases outside the gene matches: 3. Germline CDR1 reads SQVTM; CDR2 reads ANQGSEA. CDR3 DNA sequence: TGCAGCGTTATACAGGGGGCAAACACTGAAGCTTTCTTT. Protein sequence: CSVIQGANTEAFF. Full variable domain (outside the CDR3, taken from reference TRBV29-1 and TRBJ1-1): SAVISQKPSRDICQRGTSLTIQCQVDSQVTMMFWYRQQPGQSLTLIATANQGSEATYESGFVIDKFPISRPNLTFSTLTVSNMSPEDSSIYLCSVIQGANTEAFFGQGTRLTVV.

At least ten counts were recorded for this clonotype. One junction end does not reproduce the germline sequence, and a read error may be involved. This chain links TRBV28 with TRBJ2-7, with D perhaps matching TRBD2 (7 bases). The CDR3 length is 15 residues. CDR1 MDHEN and CDR2 SYDVKM come from the germline V gene. CDR3 DNA: TGTGCCAGCTCCAACCCCCCGGGGGGCTCCCACGAGCAGTACTTC. Protein sequence: CASSNPPGGSHEQYF.

CDR3 sequence reads: CSARVPTGGGYEQYF. The CDR3 region has the DNA TGCAGTGCTAGAGTCCCGACAGGGGGAGGGTACGAGCAGTACTTC. This chain uses TRBV20-1 with TRBJ2-7; TRBD1 agrees at 9 bases. This CDR3 has 15 amino acids. Germline trimming cut 1 base from V and 4 bases from J; bases unmatched to any gene: 8. Per the germline V gene, CDR1 is DFQATT and CDR2 is SNEGSKA (reference sequence).

At least ten counts were recorded for this clonotype. The rearrangement joins TRBV10-3 to TRBJ2-7; D gene unclear. Germline V CDR1 and CDR2: ENHRY, SYGVKD. This CDR3 comprises 15 residues. Deletions cut 3 bases from V and 2 bases from J, with 14 bases between. Here the CDR3 reads CAISDYSVLTYEQYF. CDR3 DNA sequence: TGTGCCATCAGTGACTACAGCGTGCTGACCTACGAGCAGTACTTC.